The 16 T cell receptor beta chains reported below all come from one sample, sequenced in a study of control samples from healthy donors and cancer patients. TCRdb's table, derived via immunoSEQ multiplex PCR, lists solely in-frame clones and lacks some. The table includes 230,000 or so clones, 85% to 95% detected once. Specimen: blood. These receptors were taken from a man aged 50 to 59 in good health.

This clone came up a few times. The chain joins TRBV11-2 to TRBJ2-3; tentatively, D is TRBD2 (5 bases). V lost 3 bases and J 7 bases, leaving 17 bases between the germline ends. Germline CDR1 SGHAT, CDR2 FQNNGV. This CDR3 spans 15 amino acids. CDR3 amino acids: CASSLDRLARNTQYF. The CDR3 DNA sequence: TGTGCCAGCAGCTTGGATCGGCTAGCTAGAAATACGCAGTATTTT.

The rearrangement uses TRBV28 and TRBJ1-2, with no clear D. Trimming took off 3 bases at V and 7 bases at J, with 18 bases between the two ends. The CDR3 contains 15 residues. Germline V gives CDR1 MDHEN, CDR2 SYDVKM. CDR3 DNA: TGTGCCAGCAGTTTCCCCCTACAGTCTGGGGTTGGCTACACCTTC. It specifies CASSFPLQSGVGYTF.

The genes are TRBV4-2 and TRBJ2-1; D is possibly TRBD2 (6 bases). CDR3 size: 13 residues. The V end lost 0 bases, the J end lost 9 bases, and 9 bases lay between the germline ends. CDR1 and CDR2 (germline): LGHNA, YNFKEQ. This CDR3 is CASSQEGRLEQFF. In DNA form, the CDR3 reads TGTGCCAGCAGCCAAGAGGGGAGGCTTGAGCAGTTCTTC.

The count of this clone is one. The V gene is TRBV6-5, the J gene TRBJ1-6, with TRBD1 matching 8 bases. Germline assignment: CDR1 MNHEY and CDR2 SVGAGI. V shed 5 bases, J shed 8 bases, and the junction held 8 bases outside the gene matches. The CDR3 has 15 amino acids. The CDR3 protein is CASSPGTGWDSPLHF. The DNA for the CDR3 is TGTGCCAGCAGTCCTGGGACAGGATGGGATTCACCCCTCCACTTT.

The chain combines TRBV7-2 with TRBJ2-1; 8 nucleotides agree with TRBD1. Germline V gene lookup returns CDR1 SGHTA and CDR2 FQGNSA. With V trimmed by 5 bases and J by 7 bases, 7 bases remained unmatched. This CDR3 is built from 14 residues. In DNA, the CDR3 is TGTGCCAGCAGCCTATACGACAGGGGAAATGAGCAGTTCTTC. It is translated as CASSLYDRGNEQFF.

The CDR3 region is CASSRTSGHNEQFF. The CDR3 DNA follows: TGTGCCAGCTCGCGGACTAGCGGTCACAATGAGCAGTTCTTC. The chain couples TRBV18 to TRBJ2-1, with 10 nucleotides matching TRBD2. The junction had 4 bases not matched to a gene; V was cut back by 6 bases and J by 5 bases. The V gene's germline CDR1 is KGHSH and CDR2 LQKENI. The CDR3 runs to 14 residues.

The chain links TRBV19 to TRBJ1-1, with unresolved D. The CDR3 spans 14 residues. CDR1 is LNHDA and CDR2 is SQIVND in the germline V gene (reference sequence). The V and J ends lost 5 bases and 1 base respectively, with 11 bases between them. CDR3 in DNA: TGTGCCAGTAGTCGCCGGGAGGCGAACACTGAAGCTTTCTTT. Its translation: CASSRREANTEAFF. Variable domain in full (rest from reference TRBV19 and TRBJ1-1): DGGITQSPKYLFRKEGQNVTLSCEQNLNHDAMYWYRQDPGQGLRLIYYSQIVNDFQKGDIAEGYSVSREKKESFPLTVTSAQKNPTAFYLCASSRREANTEAFFGQGTRLTVV.

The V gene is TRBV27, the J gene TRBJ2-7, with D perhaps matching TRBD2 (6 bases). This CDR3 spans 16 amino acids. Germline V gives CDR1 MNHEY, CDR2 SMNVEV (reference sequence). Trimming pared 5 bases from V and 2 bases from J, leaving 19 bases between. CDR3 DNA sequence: TGTGCCAGCAGTCCCTACGGCCCTAGCGAGGCCTACGAGCAGTACTTC. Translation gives CASSPYGPSEAYEQYF.

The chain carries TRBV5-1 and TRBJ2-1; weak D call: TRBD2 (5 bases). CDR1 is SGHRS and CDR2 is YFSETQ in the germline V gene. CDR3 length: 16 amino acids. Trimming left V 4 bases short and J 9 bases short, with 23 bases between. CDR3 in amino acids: CASSTLPPALGSEQFF. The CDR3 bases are TGCGCCAGCAGCACATTACCCCCAGCGCTGGGGAGTGAGCAGTTCTTC.

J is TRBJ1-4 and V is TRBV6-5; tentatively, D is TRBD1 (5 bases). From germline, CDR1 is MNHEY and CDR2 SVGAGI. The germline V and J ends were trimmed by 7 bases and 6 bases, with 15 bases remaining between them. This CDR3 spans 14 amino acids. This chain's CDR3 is CASTPAGGHEKLFF. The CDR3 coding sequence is TGTGCCAGCACCCCGGCGGGGGGACATGAAAAACTGTTTTTT.

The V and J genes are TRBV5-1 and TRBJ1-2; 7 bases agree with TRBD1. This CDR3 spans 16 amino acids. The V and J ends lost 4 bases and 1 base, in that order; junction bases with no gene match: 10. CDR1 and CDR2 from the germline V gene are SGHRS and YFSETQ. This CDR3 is CASSLRQGTVNYGYTF. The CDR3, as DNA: TGCGCCAGCAGCCTGCGACAGGGCACCGTTAACTATGGCTACACCTTC.

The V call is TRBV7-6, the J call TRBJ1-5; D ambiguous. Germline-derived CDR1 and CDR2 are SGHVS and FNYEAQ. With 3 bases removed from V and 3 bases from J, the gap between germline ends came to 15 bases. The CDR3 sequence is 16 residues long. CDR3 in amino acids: CASSFLGGSVNQPQHF. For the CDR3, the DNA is TGTGCCAGCAGCTTCCTGGGAGGTTCGGTCAATCAGCCCCAGCATTTT. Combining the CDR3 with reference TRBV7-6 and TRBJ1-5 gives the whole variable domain GAGVSQSPRYKVTKRGQDVALRCDPISGHVSLYWYRQALGQGPEFLTYFNYEAQQDKSGLPNDRFSAERPEGSISTLTIQRTEQRDSAMYRCASSFLGGSVNQPQHFGDGTRLSIL.

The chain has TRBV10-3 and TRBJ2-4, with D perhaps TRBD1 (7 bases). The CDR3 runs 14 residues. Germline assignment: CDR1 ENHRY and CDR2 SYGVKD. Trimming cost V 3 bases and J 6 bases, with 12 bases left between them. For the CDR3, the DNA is TGTGCCATCAGTGAAGACAGGGAGGTAAACATTCAGTACTTC. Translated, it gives CAISEDREVNIQYF.

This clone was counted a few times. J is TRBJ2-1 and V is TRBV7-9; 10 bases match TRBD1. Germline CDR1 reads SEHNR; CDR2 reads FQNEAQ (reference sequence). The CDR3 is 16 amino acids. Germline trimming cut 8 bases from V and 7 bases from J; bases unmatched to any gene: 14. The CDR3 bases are TGTGCCAGCGCTATCCTCGGGACAGGGGCACTAAATGAGCAGTTCTTC. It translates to CASAILGTGALNEQFF.

The CDR3 loop is CASSPRTGSSWTQYF. DNA for the CDR3: TGTGCCAGCAGTCCAAGGACAGGGTCCTCGTGGACCCAGTACTTC. J is TRBJ2-5 and V is TRBV28; 8 bases fit TRBD1. The CDR3 covers 15 residues. Germline CDR1 and CDR2: MDHEN and SYDVKM. J was trimmed by 7 bases and V by 5 bases; bases with no gene match: 12. The variable domain in full, with the rest retrieved from reference TRBV28 and TRBJ2-5, is DVKVTQSSRYLVKRTGEKVFLECVQDMDHENMFWYRQDPGLGLRLIYFSYDVKMKEKGDIPEGYSVSREKKERFSLILESASTNQTSMYLCASSPRTGSSWTQYFGPGTRLLVL.

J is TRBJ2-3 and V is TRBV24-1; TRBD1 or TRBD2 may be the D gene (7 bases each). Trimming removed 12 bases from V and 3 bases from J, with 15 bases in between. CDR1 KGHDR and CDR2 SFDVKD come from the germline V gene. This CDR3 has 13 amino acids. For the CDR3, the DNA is TGTGCCGCCCAGGGGGGGAGGACAGATACGCAGTATTTT. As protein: CAAQGGRTDTQYF.